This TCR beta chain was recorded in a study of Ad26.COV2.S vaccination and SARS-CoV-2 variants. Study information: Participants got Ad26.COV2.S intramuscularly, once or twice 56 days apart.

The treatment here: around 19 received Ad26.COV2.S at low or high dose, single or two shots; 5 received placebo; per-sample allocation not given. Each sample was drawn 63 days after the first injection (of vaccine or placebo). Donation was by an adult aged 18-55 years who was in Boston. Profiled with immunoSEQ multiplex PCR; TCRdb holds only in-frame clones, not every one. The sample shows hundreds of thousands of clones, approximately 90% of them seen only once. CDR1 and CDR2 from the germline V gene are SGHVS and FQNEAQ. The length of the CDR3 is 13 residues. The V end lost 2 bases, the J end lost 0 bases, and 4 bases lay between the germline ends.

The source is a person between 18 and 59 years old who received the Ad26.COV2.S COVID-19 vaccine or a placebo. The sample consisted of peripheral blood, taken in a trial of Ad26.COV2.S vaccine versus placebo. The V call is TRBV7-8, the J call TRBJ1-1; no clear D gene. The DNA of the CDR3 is TGTGCCAGCAGCTTACAGGTGAACACTGAAGCTTTCTTT. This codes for CASSLQVNTEAFF.